This TCR beta chain stems from a study of siplizumab effects on memory and regulatory T cells. TCR templates, about 10^5 per sample, were assayed. Only in-frame clones appear in the TCRdb table, and some are missing; sequencing was by immunoSEQ multiplex PCR. The repertoire holds some 100,000 clones, with 96% as singletons. Concerning this clone: The antigen remains undetermined.

Trimming pared 1 base from V and 8 bases from J, leaving 21 bases between. The germline CDR1 and CDR2 sequences are SGHNT and YYREEE (reference sequence). The CDR3 extends over 16 amino acids. Study results and limitations: Just a small share of alloreactive clones was traced back to unstimulated subsets. Confirmation was lacking for the suppressive function of proliferating Tregs derived from siplizumab cultures.

This sequence joins TRBV5-4 and TRBJ1-2; the D is unclear. Sequencing was performed on naive CD4+ T cells sorted from blood. The receptor comes from a human donor in good health. This CDR3 is CASSLSAVRRSMGYTF. CDR3 nucleotide sequence: TGTGCCAGCAGCTTGAGCGCGGTCAGGAGGAGCATGGGCTACACCTTC.